This TCR beta chain was retrieved from a study of T-cell memory formation after mild COVID-19. Study-level background: TCR clusters were mostly donor specific. Study-level points and caveats: For contracting clones, CD4+ ones sat mainly in CM and EM, CD8+ in EMRA. Clones that got smaller from day 15 to 85 had even CD4/CD8, while clones growing later tipped toward CD4+.

Using its own MiXCR run on the 5' RACE reads, TCRdb lists one record per CDR3 protein. The sample carries 300,000 to 400,000 distinct CDR3 sequences, approximately 15% recorded once. With regard to this clonotype: Antigen: not known.

Per germline, CDR1 SGHTA and CDR2 FQGNSA. The CDR3 length is 15 residues. Trimming took 0 bases from V and 4 from J, leaving 12 bases between them. The sample was PBMCs or a T cell subset sorted from them (not recorded which). This chain uses TRBV7-2 with TRBJ1-1; D is unclear. This sequence was found in a man between 18 and 35 years old who had mild COVID-19 (a few samples of this study predate the infection). Cell type and time point are not known. CDR3 loop: CASSLAPGRSTEAFF. DNA for the CDR3: TGTGCCAGCAGCTTAGCGCCCGGCAGAAGCACTGAAGCTTTCTTT.